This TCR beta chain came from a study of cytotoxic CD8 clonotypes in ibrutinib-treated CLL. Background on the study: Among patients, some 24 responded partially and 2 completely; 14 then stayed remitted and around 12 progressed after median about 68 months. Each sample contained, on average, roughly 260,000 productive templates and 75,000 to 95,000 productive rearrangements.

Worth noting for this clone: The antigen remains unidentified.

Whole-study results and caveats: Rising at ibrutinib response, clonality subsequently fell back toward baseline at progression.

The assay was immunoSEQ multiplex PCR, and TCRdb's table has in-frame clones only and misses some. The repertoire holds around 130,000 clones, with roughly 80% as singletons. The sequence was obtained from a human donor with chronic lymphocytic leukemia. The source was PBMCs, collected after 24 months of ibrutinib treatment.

CDR3 in amino acids: CASSLEGGAPRGGYTF. The CDR3 nucleotides are TGTGCCAGCAGCTTAGAAGGTGGGGCTCCAAGAGGGGGCTACACCTTC. The chain is built from TRBV7-9 and TRBJ1-2; a weak D match, TRBD1 (5 bases). In germline, CDR1 is SEHNR, CDR2 FQNEAQ (reference sequence). The CDR3 has 16 amino acids. Trimming removed 1 base at V and 8 bases at J, with 20 bases between.